The 27 T cell receptor beta chains below come from one sample, sequenced in a study of control samples from healthy donors and cancer patients. Some clones are missing from TCRdb's copy, which holds only in-frame ones; the method was immunoSEQ multiplex PCR. The sample carries under 200,000 clones, about 93% recorded once. The sample taken for sequencing was blood. The receptors come from a woman aged 30 to 39 in good health.

The chain links TRBV19 to TRBJ2-7; the D is unclear. The CDR3 spans 13 residues. The germline gives CDR1 LNHDA, CDR2 SQIVND (reference sequence). Trimming shortened V by 5 bases and J by 6 bases, and 14 bases separated the two germline ends. CDR3 in amino acids: CASSPRTGLEQYF. The CDR3 coding sequence is TGTGCCAGTAGTCCCCGGACCGGGCTCGAGCAGTACTTC.

The chain is built from TRBV18 and TRBJ1-2; D ambiguous. Per the germline V gene, CDR1 is KGHSH and CDR2 is LQKENI. Between the trimmed V and J ends, which lost 3 bases and 5 bases, there was a span of 19 bases. There are 16 residues in the CDR3. CDR3 amino acids: CASSPESLGAGYGYTF. The CDR3 coding sequence is TGTGCCAGCTCACCCGAATCTCTGGGCGCCGGGTATGGCTACACCTTC.

This clone came up once. The chain uses TRBV19 and TRBJ2-5; D perhaps matches TRBD2 (6 bases). CDR3 size: 16 residues. The germline V gene has CDR1 LNHDA and CDR2 SQIVND (reference sequence). Trimming pared 5 bases from V and 1 base from J, leaving 17 bases between. Here the CDR3 DNA reads TGTGCCAGTAGTCCATGGGGGGAGCTCTTCCAAGAGACCCAGTACTTC. Translation: CASSPWGELFQETQYF. The whole variable domain, filled in from reference TRBV19 and TRBJ2-5, reads DGGITQSPKYLFRKEGQNVTLSCEQNLNHDAMYWYRQDPGQGLRLIYYSQIVNDFQKGDIAEGYSVSREKKESFPLTVTSAQKNPTAFYLCASSPWGELFQETQYFGPGTRLLVL.

The chain combines TRBV28 with TRBJ1-2; D is ambiguous. Trimming took off 3 bases at V and 5 bases at J, with 16 bases between the two ends. From germline, CDR1 is MDHEN and CDR2 SYDVKM. This CDR3 is 15 amino acids long. CDR3 region: CASSFAGWPSYGYTF. The CDR3 coding sequence is TGTGCCAGCAGTTTTGCGGGTTGGCCATCGTATGGCTACACCTTC.

This rearrangement joins TRBV7-9 to TRBJ2-7; D remains ambiguous. The germline V and J ends were trimmed by 4 bases and 5 bases, with 12 bases remaining between them. Germline lookup yields CDR1 SEHNR and CDR2 FQNEAQ (reference sequence). The CDR3 covers 13 residues. The DNA for the CDR3 is TGTGCCAGCAGCTCCCCCAGCCACGACGAGCAGTACTTC. Residues: CASSSPSHDEQYF. The whole variable domain, remainder taken from reference TRBV7-9 and TRBJ2-7, is DTGVSQNPRHKITKRGQNVTFRCDPISEHNRLYWYRQTLGQGPEFLTYFQNEAQLEKSRLLSDRFSAERPKGSFSTLEIQRTEQGDSAMYLCASSSPSHDEQYFGPGTRLTVT.

The chain carries TRBV6-5 and TRBJ2-5; maybe TRBD2 (6 bases). In germline, CDR1 is MNHEY, CDR2 SVGAGI. With 6 bases removed from V and 4 bases from J, the gap between germline ends came to 9 bases. This CDR3 contains 12 residues. The DNA of the CDR3 is TGTGCCAGCAGGGGGGGTGGAGAGACCCAGTACTTC. Translation gives CASRGGGETQYF.

The CDR3 sequence is CATSRDLGTSGHEQFF. The DNA for the CDR3 is TGTGCCACCAGCAGAGATCTGGGGACTAGCGGGCATGAGCAGTTCTTC. J is TRBJ2-1 and V is TRBV15; 12 bases match TRBD2. CDR1 is LNHNV and CDR2 is YYDKDF in the germline V gene (reference sequence). V lost 0 bases, J lost 8 bases, and 5 bases stayed unmatched. This CDR3 has 16 amino acids.

This clone showed up just once. The sample contains more than one DNA sequence encoding this CDR3. V and J are TRBV6-1 and TRBJ2-7, with 9 bases that match TRBD2. Germline CDR1 reads MNHNS; CDR2 reads SASEGT. This CDR3 has 15 residues. V was clipped by 0 bases and J by 0 bases; unmatched bases: 0. The CDR3 spells CASSEASGSSYEQYF. For the CDR3, the DNA is TGTGCCAGCAGTGAAGCTAGCGGGAGCTCCTACGAGCAGTACTTC.

The chain couples TRBV12-3 or TRBV12-4 to TRBJ1-4; 7 bases map to TRBD1. CDR3 length equals 13 residues. V gave up 7 bases and J gave up 7 bases; unmatched junction bases: 6. CDR3 in amino acids: CASTGTVFEKLFF. As DNA, the CDR3 is TGTGCCAGCACCGGGACAGTGTTTGAAAAACTGTTTTTT.

The chain has TRBV5-1 and TRBJ2-3; D perhaps matches TRBD2 (5 bases). The germline CDR1 and CDR2 sequences are SGHRS and YFSETQ. CDR3 length equals 13 residues. V gave up 2 bases and J gave up 3 bases, with 7 bases separating them. The CDR3 loop is CASSLLGTDTQYF. In DNA form, the CDR3 reads TGCGCCAGCAGCTTACTAGGGACAGATACGCAGTATTTT.

This chain connects TRBV19 to TRBJ2-3; 8 nucleotides line up with TRBD2. This CDR3 is 15 amino acids long. Unmatched junction bases numbered 14, after V lost 7 bases and J lost 8 bases. CDR1 and CDR2 from the germline V gene are LNHDA and SQIVND (reference sequence). Here the CDR3 reads CASIEGGGIRATQYF. DNA of the CDR3: TGTGCCAGTATCGAGGGCGGGGGGATTAGGGCTACGCAGTATTTT. Supplemented by reference TRBV19 and TRBJ2-3, the full variable domain reads DGGITQSPKYLFRKEGQNVTLSCEQNLNHDAMYWYRQDPGQGLRLIYYSQIVNDFQKGDIAEGYSVSREKKESFPLTVTSAQKNPTAFYLCASIEGGGIRATQYFGPGTRLTVL.

This clone was seen just once. Germline and junction disagree at one end, which may indicate a read error. CDR3: CASSQQALAGNTIYF. CDR3 in DNA: TGTGCCAGCAGCCAACAAGCGCTGGCTGGGAACACCATATATTTT. J is TRBJ1-3 and V is TRBV7-6; D remains unclear. There are 15 residues in the CDR3. CDR1 and CDR2 from the germline V gene are SGHVS and FNYEAQ. Together with reference TRBV7-6 and TRBJ1-3, the CDR3 gives the full variable domain: GAGVSQSPRYKVTKRGQDVALRCDPISGHVSLYWYRQALGQGPEFLTYFNYEAQQDKSGLPNDRFSAERPEGSISTLTIQRTEQRDSAMYRCASSQQALAGNTIYFGEGSWLTVV.

The rearrangement links TRBV4-2 to TRBJ1-4, with TRBD1 matching 8 bases. CDR1 is LGHNA and CDR2 is YNFKEQ in the germline V gene. CDR3 length equals 15 residues. The trim removed 4 bases at V and 5 bases at J, leaving 6 bases unmatched. The DNA of the CDR3 is TGTGCCAGCAGCCCCCAGGGGGCCACAAATGAAAAACTGTTTTTT. As protein: CASSPQGATNEKLFF.

The table lists this clone with a count of one. This chain connects TRBV11-2 to TRBJ2-1; D not resolved. CDR1 is SGHAT, CDR2 FQNNGV, per germline. The CDR3 covers 13 residues. Trimming removed 2 bases at V and 0 bases at J, with 2 bases between. The CDR3 is CASSLSSYNEQFF. DNA of the CDR3: TGTGCCAGCAGCTTAAGCTCCTACAATGAGCAGTTCTTC.

The chain has TRBV9 and TRBJ2-7; D is undetermined. The CDR3 is made up of 13 amino acids. Deletions cut 0 bases from V and 6 bases from J, with 10 bases between. Germline V gene lookup returns CDR1 SGDLS and CDR2 YYNGEE. The CDR3 nucleotides read TGTGCCAGCAGCGTAGAGGAGACGCGCGAGCAGTACTTC. Translating gives CASSVEETREQYF.

The genes are TRBV30 and TRBJ1-2; D uncertain. Germline V gene data show CDR1 as GTSNPN and CDR2 as SVGIG (reference sequence). Trimming cost V 1 base and J 4 bases, with 10 bases left between them. The CDR3 length is 13 residues. CDR3 sequence reads: CAWSAWTSYGYTF. CDR3 DNA: TGTGCCTGGAGTGCGTGGACGAGCTATGGCTACACCTTC.

CDR3 loop: CSAAESGSYTF. The CDR3 coding sequence is TGCAGCGCGGCGGAGTCTGGGAGCTACACCTTC. The rearrangement joins TRBV29-1 to TRBJ1-2; D unresolved. V was shortened by 7 bases and J by 9 bases, with 15 bases between the two germline ends. The CDR3 loop spans 11 amino acids. In germline, CDR1 is SQVTM, CDR2 ANQGSEA.

The chain carries TRBV28 and TRBJ2-5, with TRBD2 matching 9 bases. The CDR3 runs to 16 residues. Germline loops: CDR1 MDHEN, CDR2 SYDVKM. Trimming at V came to 5 bases and at J to 4 bases, leaving 11 bases not matched to a gene. CDR3 DNA sequence: TGTGCCAGCAGTCACTTTTTGGCGGGAGGGGGAGAGACCCAGTACTTC. Amino acid sequence: CASSHFLAGGGETQYF.

This rearrangement joins TRBV25-1 to TRBJ2-5; D may match TRBD1 or TRBD2 (5 bases each). The length of the CDR3 is 15 residues. The germline V gene encodes CDR1 MGHDK and CDR2 SYGVNS. V was trimmed by 0 bases and J by 4 bases, leaving 12 bases between them. For the CDR3, the DNA is TGTGCCAGCAGTGAATATCTGGCAGGGAGAGAGACCCAGTACTTC. It encodes CASSEYLAGRETQYF.

This CDR3 reads CASSLPRDRGGNTQYF. Written as DNA, the CDR3 is TGTGCCAGCAGCCTCCCCCGGGACAGGGGTGGGAATACGCAGTATTTT. The V and J genes are TRBV7-9 and TRBJ2-3; 10 bases align to TRBD1. The J segment lost 7 bases and the V segment lost 5 bases, leaving 12 bases of the junction unmatched. Germline loops: CDR1 SEHNR, CDR2 FQNEAQ (reference sequence). The CDR3 runs 16 residues.

V and J are TRBV3-1 (or the pseudogene TRBV3-2) and TRBJ2-1; the match to TRBD1 covers 7 bases. The CDR3 has 15 residues. Looked up from germline, CDR1 is LGHDT and CDR2 is YNNKEL (reference sequence). J was trimmed by 4 bases and V by 2 bases; bases with no gene match: 5. CDR3: CASSQSGGQYNEQFF. Written as DNA, the CDR3 is TGTGCCAGCAGCCAAAGTGGGGGACAGTACAATGAGCAGTTCTTC.

The chain couples TRBV28 to TRBJ2-3, with D possibly matching TRBD2 (5 bases). The CDR3 has 13 amino acids. The germline CDR1 and CDR2 sequences are MDHEN and SYDVKM. Trimming removed 6 bases at V and 8 bases at J, with 15 bases between. As DNA, the CDR3 is TGTGCCAGCAGGCATCCGGATGGAGGTACGCAGTATTTT. This gives the protein CASRHPDGGTQYF.

The V and J genes are TRBV18 and TRBJ1-3, with D tentatively TRBD1 (5 bases). The CDR3 is 15 residues long. V lost 3 bases to trimming and J lost 4 bases, with 13 bases between them. Germline CDR1 reads KGHSH; CDR2 reads LQKENI. In DNA, the CDR3 is TGTGCCAGCTCACCCGGGACGCTCGCCGGAAACACCATATATTTT. This gives the protein CASSPGTLAGNTIYF.

The gene calls are TRBV2 and TRBJ2-5; D possibly corresponds to TRBD1 (6 bases). CDR3 size: 15 residues. In germline, CDR1 is SNHLY, CDR2 FYNNEI. Trimming shortened V by 3 bases and J by 1 base, and 12 bases separated the two germline ends. CDR3 region: CASSDPRTVQETQYF. In DNA, the CDR3 is TGTGCCAGCAGTGACCCAAGGACAGTCCAAGAGACCCAGTACTTC.

This clone was picked up one time. The chain carries TRBV4-3 and TRBJ1-4; D remains unclear. CDR3 length equals 15 residues. Germline loops: CDR1 LGHNA, CDR2 YSLEER. Trimming cost V 0 bases and J 8 bases, with 13 bases left between them. This chain's CDR3 is CASSQEPYSREKLFF. CDR3 in DNA: TGCGCCAGCAGCCAAGAGCCATACTCAAGGGAAAAACTGTTTTTT.

This chain links TRBV29-1 with TRBJ1-1, with D hard to call. V was shortened by 5 bases and J by 0 bases, with 13 bases between the two germline ends. This CDR3 comprises 14 residues. Per germline, CDR1 SQVTM and CDR2 ANQGSEA. The CDR3 loop reads CSVPHPVMNTEAFF. CDR3 nucleotide sequence: TGCAGCGTTCCACACCCCGTTATGAACACTGAAGCTTTCTTT.

The chain uses TRBV20-1 and TRBJ2-7, with no clear D. The V gene's germline CDR1 is DFQATT and CDR2 SNEGSKA (reference sequence). V was trimmed by 1 base and J by 2 bases, leaving 3 bases between them. The CDR3 length is 11 residues. CDR3 nucleotides: TGCAGTGCTAGAGGCGCCTACGAGCAGTACTTC. Translating gives CSARGAYEQYF.